This T cell receptor beta chain was observed in a study of blood T cell repertoires in COVID-19. Trimming cost V 1 base and J 7 bases, with 13 bases left between them. Germline CDR1 is LGHNT and CDR2 is FRNRAP. There are 15 residues in the CDR3. In the source study's methods: Reference gene primer amplification in the assay estimated nucleated cell counts. The repertoire was sequenced with immunoSEQ multiplex PCR; TCRdb's copy has only in-frame clones and lacks some. V, J and clone size derive from that table, while D and trimming were established from the DNA sequence. This table has fewer than 450,000 clones, 88% appearing once.

This receptor was taken from a woman aged 70-85 years with COVID-19, enrolled during active disease. Sequencing used peripheral blood. V and J are TRBV12-5 and TRBJ2-2; weak D call: TRBD2 (6 bases). The CDR3 region has the DNA TGTGCTAGTGGTTTGGGGAGGGGAGCCCGCGGGGAGCTGTTTTTT. Its protein product is CASGLGRGARGELFF.